This T cell receptor (beta chain) originates from a study of regulatory T cells in long-lasting Graves disease. Time point meaning: newly diagnosed GD, antithyroid drugs for less than 3 months. There was RNA extracted from PBMCs, and the TCR library was made from it. Libraries of TCR beta came from iRepertoire HTBI primers plus Arm-PCR of CDR3 regions. TCRdb redid the calling of the multiplex PCR reads with MiXCR, one entry per CDR3 protein. The table has about 210,000 distinct CDR3 sequences, roughly 18% seen once; the top ten hold roughly 12%. This clonotype was observed many times. An end of the junction does not agree with germline; a read error may underlie this. The data were also submitted as part of a second study, on T cells in Graves' hyperthyroidism and ophthalmopathy. That work adds: Uncontrolled infection, other autoimmune disease, pregnancy or lactation led to exclusion. Most expanded thyroid clonotypes above 0.001 also appeared in blood.

Sequencing used peripheral blood mononuclear cells (PBMCs), obtained at new diagnosis, from a patient treated with antithyroid drugs. This clonotype was obtained from a woman aged 25 to 39 with Graves disease.

CDR3 residues: CTSSFLGPEAFF. CDR3 coding DNA: TGTACCAGCAGTTTCTTGGGACCAGAAGCTTTCTTT. The rearrangement joins TRBV12-3 or TRBV12-4 to TRBJ1-1; possibly TRBD1 for D (5 bases). The CDR3 is 12 amino acids.